This T cell receptor beta chain was captured by sequencing in a study of Graves' ophthalmopathy and Graves' hyperthyroidism. Study-level points and caveats: Separation of ophthalmopathy from stable hyperthyroidism was achieved by a 13-signature model, at about 89% sensitivity and around 81% specificity.

Germline CDR1 and CDR2: SNHLY and FYNNEI. The ends were cut back, 0 bases at V and 5 bases at J, with 8 bases in the middle. The CDR3 contains 14 residues. Using RNA transcripts, the TCR beta CDR3 regions were amplified. Investigators did first-round RT-PCR with HTBI primers, then second-round multiplex PCR. A single record per CDR3 protein comes from TCRdb applying MiXCR to the multiplex PCR reads. This sample has some 750,000 distinct CDR3 sequences, with 40% found just once. Regarding this clonotype: Antigen unknown.

Having ophthalmopathy, the donors showed moderate-to-severe activity, CAS ≥3 and NOSPECS ≥4, with disease lasting under 3 months. Serum thyroxine and TRAb, along with clinical symptoms, thyroid ultrasound and orbital computed tomography, were what diagnosis relied on. This receptor was taken from an adult man with Graves' ophthalmopathy. Sequencing used peripheral blood. The chain carries TRBV2 and TRBJ2-1; a possible D gene is TRBD2 (5 bases). The CDR3 nucleotides read TGTGCCAGCAGTGAAGCGCCACTAGACAATGAGCAGTTCTTC. Protein product: CASSEAPLDNEQFF. Full variable domain (rest looked up from reference TRBV2 and TRBJ2-1): EPEVTQTPSHQVTQMGQEVILRCVPISNHLYFYWYRQILGQKVEFLVSFYNNEISEKSEIFDDQFSVERPDGSNFTLKIRSTKLEDSAMYFCASSEAPLDNEQFFGPGTRLTVL.